The next 27 T cell receptor beta chains were all read from a single sample in a study of blood T cell repertoires in COVID-19. Sequencing was performed with immunoSEQ multiplex PCR; in TCRdb, only in-frame clones are kept and a portion is missing. This table has just over 350,000 clones, roughly 90% appearing once. Sequencing was carried out using peripheral blood. Receptors originate from a woman between 55 and 75 years old with COVID-19, enrolled during active disease.

A few counts support this clone. V and J are TRBV11-2 and TRBJ1-6; D not certain. The V gene's germline CDR1 is SGHAT and CDR2 FQNNGV. Trimming cost V 1 base and J 7 bases, with 8 bases left between them. CDR3 size: 14 residues. In DNA form, the CDR3 reads TGTGCCAGCAGCTTAGCCGGAGGGAATTCACCCCTCCACTTT. Translated: CASSLAGGNSPLHF.

This clone turned up a few times. The chain couples TRBV11-2 to TRBJ1-2, with D tentatively TRBD1 (6 bases). Germline CDR1 reads SGHAT; CDR2 reads FQNNGV. The CDR3 has 18 amino acids. The V end was cut by 5 bases, the J end by 3 bases, with 25 bases between. The CDR3 is CASSTRADRMGIHYGYTF. The DNA for the CDR3 is TGTGCCAGCAGCACCCGAGCGGACAGAATGGGGATACACTATGGCTACACCTTC.

This clone was picked up many times. The genes are TRBV7-9 and TRBJ2-3; TRBD2 might be the D (6 bases). There are 18 residues in the CDR3. Trimming took off 3 bases at V and 1 base at J, with 20 bases between the two ends. Germline values: CDR1 SEHNR, CDR2 FQNEAQ (reference sequence). The CDR3 protein is CASSFPSTLAERTDTQYF. DNA of the CDR3: TGTGCCAGCAGCTTCCCATCAACCTTAGCGGAGCGCACAGATACGCAGTATTTT. Drawing the rest from reference TRBV7-9 and TRBJ2-3, the complete variable domain is DTGVSQNPRHKITKRGQNVTFRCDPISEHNRLYWYRQTLGQGPEFLTYFQNEAQLEKSRLLSDRFSAERPKGSFSTLEIQRTEQGDSAMYLCASSFPSTLAERTDTQYFGPGTRLTVL.

This chain links TRBV27 with TRBJ2-6; 8 bases fit TRBD1. Germline lookup yields CDR1 MNHEY and CDR2 SMNVEV (reference sequence). The trim removed 1 base at V and 1 base at J, leaving 6 bases unmatched. The CDR3 totals 18 residues. The CDR3 sequence is CASSLWAGGLSGANVLTF. The CDR3 coding sequence is TGTGCCAGCAGTTTATGGGCAGGGGGCTTGTCTGGGGCCAACGTCCTGACTTTC.

This clone was detected a few times. This sequence joins TRBV11-3 and TRBJ1-2; D uncertain. The CDR3 has 13 residues. V lost 1 base, J lost 5 bases, and 8 bases lay in between. Germline CDR1 is SGHNT and CDR2 is YENEEA. CDR3 DNA: TGTGCCAGCAGCTTAGGGCAGAATTATGGCTACACCTTC. Its protein product is CASSLGQNYGYTF. The full variable domain, completed using reference TRBV11-3 and TRBJ1-2, is EAGVVQSPRYKIIEKKQPVAFWCNPISGHNTLYWYLQNLGQGPELLIRYENEEAVDDSQLPKDRFSAERLKGVDSTLKIQPAELGDSAVYLCASSLGQNYGYTFGSGTRLTVV.

CDR3 protein: CASSPRTAVLNTEAFF. The CDR3 DNA reads as TGTGCCAGCTCACCCAGGACAGCGGTCCTGAACACTGAAGCTTTCTTT. This rearrangement joins TRBV18 to TRBJ1-1; TRBD1 is a possible D gene (6 bases). The CDR3 consists of 16 residues. Between the trimmed V and J ends, which lost 3 bases and 0 bases, there was a span of 14 bases. Germline CDR1 KGHSH, CDR2 LQKENI.

The chain joins TRBV6-2 or TRBV6-3 to TRBJ1-5; D gene unclear. The CDR3 extends over 17 amino acids. V shed 0 bases and J shed 0 bases, with 12 bases lying between them. Germline CDR1 is MNHEY and CDR2 is SVGEGT. Here the CDR3 DNA reads TGTGCCAGCAGTTACTCGCAAACAGACAATAGCAATCAGCCCCAGCATTTT. It is translated as CASSYSQTDNSNQPQHF.

The chain carries TRBV9 and TRBJ2-7, with 7 bases aligning to TRBD2. With 0 bases clipped from V and 4 bases from J, the junction kept 4 bases outside the gene matches. CDR1 and CDR2 (germline): SGDLS, YYNGEE. This CDR3 contains 14 residues. The CDR3 reads CASSVGGGRYEQYF. The CDR3 bases are TGTGCCAGCAGCGTAGGGGGGGGACGTTACGAGCAGTACTTC. The full variable domain, in which reference TRBV9 and TRBJ2-7 provide the parts outside the CDR3, is DSGVTQTPKHLITATGQRVTLRCSPRSGDLSVYWYQQSLDQGLQFLIQYYNGEERAKGNILERFSAQQFPDLHSELNLSSLELGDSALYFCASSVGGGRYEQYFGPGTRLTVT.

The rearrangement joins TRBV5-1 to TRBJ1-1, with no clear D. The CDR3 loop spans 14 amino acids. Trimming pared 4 bases from V and 6 bases from J, leaving 16 bases between. Germline V gives CDR1 SGHRS, CDR2 YFSETQ. CDR3: CASSPGWEAAEAFF. CDR3 bases: TGCGCCAGCAGCCCGGGATGGGAGGCGGCTGAAGCTTTCTTT.

The genes are TRBV5-1 and TRBJ1-1; 8 bases match TRBD1. This CDR3 comprises 14 residues. CDR1 and CDR2 from the germline V gene are SGHRS and YFSETQ. V lost 6 bases, J lost 1 base, and 5 bases stayed unmatched. CDR3 coding DNA: TGCGCCAGCACCAAACAGGGGGGGAACACTGAAGCTTTCTTT. Its protein is CASTKQGGNTEAFF.

The chain combines TRBV9 with TRBJ2-1; 11 nucleotides align to TRBD2. Germline V gives CDR1 SGDLS, CDR2 YYNGEE. With 0 bases clipped from V and 8 bases from J, the junction kept 4 bases outside the gene matches. This CDR3 region has 15 residues. The CDR3 nucleotides are TGTGCCAGCAGCGTAGCGGTAGCGGGGGGGGATGAGCAGTTCTTC. Amino acid sequence: CASSVAVAGGDEQFF.

The chain has TRBV2 and TRBJ1-5; TRBD1 might be the D (6 bases). Deletions cut 5 bases from V and 3 bases from J, with 20 bases between. There are 17 residues in the CDR3. Germline lookup yields CDR1 SNHLY and CDR2 FYNNEI. CDR3 region: CASSRLTGYADNQPQHF. The CDR3 coding sequence is TGTGCCAGCAGTCGACTCACAGGGTACGCCGACAATCAGCCCCAGCATTTT.

The genes are TRBV3-1 (or the pseudogene TRBV3-2) and TRBJ1-2, with 9 bases aligning to TRBD1. The CDR3 runs 14 residues. The V gene end was trimmed by 6 bases and the J gene end by 4 bases; junction bases not matched to a gene: 6. Germline-derived CDR1 and CDR2 are LGHDT and YNNKEL (reference sequence). CDR3 coding DNA: TGTGCCAGCAGTCGGGACAGGGCGGTCTATGGCTACACCTTC. Translating gives CASSRDRAVYGYTF.

In DNA, the CDR3 is TGTGCCAGCAGCCAAGACCCTCCTGACTCCCTCCACTTT. Protein product: CASSQDPPDSLHF. The chain joins TRBV3-1 (or the pseudogene TRBV3-2) to TRBJ1-6; D gene unclear. Trimming stripped 0 bases from V and 14 bases from J, with 11 bases between. CDR3 length: 13 amino acids. CDR1 is LGHDT and CDR2 is YNNKEL in the germline V gene (reference sequence).

The rearrangement joins TRBV6-5 to TRBJ2-4, with a possible D match to TRBD2 (5 bases). The CDR3 totals 15 residues. V lost 5 bases, J lost 8 bases, and 19 bases lay in between. Germline loops: CDR1 MNHEY, CDR2 SVGAGI. CDR3 sequence reads: CASSPLRVRRYIQYF. Here the CDR3 DNA reads TGTGCCAGCAGTCCCTTAAGGGTCCGGAGGTACATTCAGTACTTC.

The rearrangement links TRBV7-8 to TRBJ1-2, with D maybe TRBD1 (5 bases). Germline V gene data show CDR1 as SGHVS and CDR2 as FQNEAQ. Trimming pared 5 bases from V and 3 bases from J, leaving 16 bases between. The CDR3 runs to 15 residues. Here the CDR3 reads CASSPRPDRHYGYTF. The CDR3 DNA is TGTGCCAGCAGCCCACGTCCCGACAGACACTATGGCTACACCTTC.

J is TRBJ1-2 and V is TRBV7-9; a weak D match, TRBD1 (5 bases). The CDR3 length is 13 residues. Trimming removed 2 bases from V and 3 bases from J, with 7 bases in between. Germline V gene sequence: CDR1 SEHNR, CDR2 FQNEAQ (reference sequence). The CDR3 bases are TGTGCCAGCAGCTTACAACAGGACTATGGCTACACCTTC. Amino acids: CASSLQQDYGYTF.

V and J are TRBV19 and TRBJ2-6; TRBD2 might be the D (5 bases). Germline loops: CDR1 LNHDA, CDR2 SQIVND (reference sequence). The V gene lost 6 bases and the J gene lost 4 bases, with 10 bases spanning the gap. The CDR3 is 14 amino acids. The CDR3 loop is CASRRVSGANVLTF. CDR3 DNA: TGTGCCAGTAGGAGGGTATCAGGGGCCAACGTCCTGACTTTC.

This chain uses TRBV4-2 with TRBJ2-3, with D maybe TRBD2 (5 bases). The CDR3 loop spans 15 amino acids. The germline V gene encodes CDR1 LGHNA and CDR2 YNFKEQ. V lost 6 bases to trimming and J lost 9 bases, with 22 bases between them. This CDR3 is CASSEDSDYFPTQYF. CDR3 nucleotides: TGTGCCAGCAGTGAAGACTCCGACTACTTCCCAACGCAGTATTTT.

V usage is TRBV3-1 (or the pseudogene TRBV3-2) and J usage is TRBJ2-7, with 10 bases identical to TRBD1. V was pared by 4 bases and J by 4 bases, with 4 bases of the junction left unmatched. From germline, CDR1 is LGHDT and CDR2 YNNKEL (reference sequence). The CDR3 spans 14 residues. CDR3 residues: CASSPGQGIYEQYF. For the CDR3, the DNA is TGTGCCAGCAGCCCGGGACAGGGGATTTACGAGCAGTACTTC.

The chain combines TRBV5-8 with TRBJ1-2; possible D gene TRBD1, 6 bases. There are 15 residues in the CDR3. Between the trimmed V and J ends, which lost 5 bases and 1 base, there was a span of 15 bases. The germline V gene encodes CDR1 SGHTS and CDR2 YDEGEE. For the CDR3, the DNA is TGTGCCAGCAGAATCCCGGACAGACATAACTATGGCTACACCTTC. Residues: CASRIPDRHNYGYTF.

This clone was seen only once. The chain uses TRBV2 and TRBJ2-5; D remains ambiguous. V was trimmed by 6 bases and J by 6 bases, leaving 11 bases between them. CDR3 length: 12 residues. Germline CDR1 reads SNHLY; CDR2 reads FYNNEI. This CDR3 is CASRAPGQTQYF. CDR3 bases: TGTGCCAGCAGGGCTCCTGGGCAGACCCAGTACTTC.

DNA of the CDR3: TGTGCCAGCTCTTACAGGGACACCTACGAGCAGTACTTC. Protein product: CASSYRDTYEQYF. V and J are TRBV12-3 or TRBV12-4 and TRBJ2-7, with a tentative D call TRBD1 (6 bases). V was cut by 8 bases and J by 2 bases, with 13 bases left in between. The CDR3 sequence is 13 residues long.

The CDR3 reads CASSYFGTRYGYTF. The DNA of the CDR3 is TGTGCCAGCAGTTACTTCGGGACACGCTATGGCTACACCTTC. The genes are TRBV6-5 and TRBJ1-2; a weak D match, TRBD1 (6 bases). The length of the CDR3 is 14 residues. CDR1 is MNHEY and CDR2 is SVGAGI in the germline V gene. Deletions cut 1 base from V and 4 bases from J, with 10 bases between.

This chain joins TRBV7-2 and TRBJ2-6, with 9 bases identical to TRBD1. Germline CDR1 and CDR2: SGHTA and FQGNSA. The CDR3 is 18 residues long. The junction had 7 bases not matched to a gene; V was cut back by 0 bases and J by 4 bases. CDR3 region: CASSLASQGAGGANVLTF. For the CDR3, the DNA is TGTGCCAGCAGCTTAGCCTCACAGGGGGCGGGAGGGGCCAACGTCCTGACTTTC.

The V gene is TRBV9, the J gene TRBJ1-1, with 7 bases matching TRBD1. The CDR3 has 14 amino acids. Looked up from germline, CDR1 is SGDLS and CDR2 is YYNGEE. V gave up 0 bases and J gave up 9 bases; unmatched junction bases: 8. The CDR3: CASSVGTGVGQAFF. CDR3 nucleotide sequence: TGTGCCAGCAGCGTAGGAACAGGGGTTGGTCAAGCTTTCTTT.

The J gene is TRBJ2-1, the V gene TRBV4-1; weak D call: TRBD1 (5 bases). V was shortened by 0 bases and J by 5 bases, with 5 bases between the two germline ends. CDR1 is MGHRA, CDR2 YSYEKL, per germline. CDR3 length: 13 residues. The CDR3 loop is CASSQEGDNEQFF. The CDR3 DNA follows: TGCGCCAGCAGCCAAGAAGGGGACAATGAGCAGTTCTTC.